The TCR beta chain under discussion was sequenced for a study of shared clonotypes between healthy human individuals. In regard to this clone: Its antigen is undetermined.

The CDR3 loop spans 16 amino acids. Germline lookup yields CDR1 MDHEN and CDR2 SYDVKM. The germline V and J ends were trimmed by 7 bases and 1 base, with 19 bases remaining between them. Only in-frame clones appear in the TCRdb table, and some are missing; sequencing was by immunoSEQ multiplex PCR. The sample has 850,000 to 1,200,000 clones, about 75% seen once; the top ten hold approximately 1.5%. The study drew its donors from healthy HIV-negative adults without recent acute infections or vaccinations. Overall study results and limits: The low donor count limited represented genetic and exposure-history diversity.

The source is a man between 18 and 35 years old in good health. Material: memory CD4+ T cells sorted from blood. Subset described: CD45RA-negative fraction. The rearrangement links TRBV28 to TRBJ1-2; a possible D gene is TRBD1 (6 bases). CDR3 amino acids: CASITRTGFINYGYTF. CDR3 bases: TGTGCCAGCATAACCCGAACAGGGTTTATTAACTATGGCTACACCTTC.